This TCR beta chain was identified in a study of T cells after posttransplantation cyclophosphamide. General study results and limits: Blood and skin or GI T cell repertoires showed limited TRB overlap. Recipient CMV seropositivity and CMV reactivation strongly tracked TRB clonality. Later post-transplant blood repertoires were often dominated by donor CD8+ memory clones.

On the day of bone marrow donation, the related graft donor provided peripheral blood. About this clone itself: The antigen is undetermined.

Trimming cost V 3 bases and J 6 bases, with 12 bases left between them. This CDR3 is built from 14 residues. CDR1 is KGHSH and CDR2 is LQKENI in the germline V gene. The assay was immunoSEQ multiplex PCR, and TCRdb's table has in-frame clones only and misses some. The profile shows more than 20,000 clones, approximately 71% of them singletons. The chain employs TRBV18 and TRBJ1-5; the D gene is possibly TRBD1 (5 bases). The specimen was memory CD4+ T cells sorted from PBMCs. The TCR sequence derives from a woman aged 60 to 75 in good health, CMV-negative, and a related stem cell transplant donor. CDR3 bases: TGTGCCAGCTCACCTCAGGGTTCTGGTCAGCCCCAGCATTTT. This translates into CASSPQGSGQPQHF.